Included here is one TCR beta chain sequence, with context. The table lists this clone with many counts. Its antigen remains unidentified. The read halts 3 residues ahead of the CDR3 end, with the missing end drawn from the germline J gene. The sample is drawn from a study of T cell clonality in common variable immunodeficiency (dated by TCRdb to 2013 to 2016). CVID samples and control samples contributed equivalent amounts of genomic DNA as sequencing input. For every sample, a 60 bp segment covering the rearranged TCRbeta CDR3 region was amplified and then sequenced. TCRbeta amplification used the immunoSEQ assay, a bias-corrected multiplex PCR with high-throughput sequencing. The study's own analysis went as follows. Every unique nucleotide sequence counted as a clone and was annotated with V, D and J genes, copy number and frequency. Sequences were labeled productive if in frame, and non-productive if out of frame or containing stop codons. As previously described, Shannon's entropy was used to calculate clonality. Mean CDR3 Kyte-Doolittle hydropathy was derived from the predicted amino acid sequences of productive clones. Hierarchical clustering of scaled V gene usage was performed with the R hclust function using Manhattan distance and complete linkage. To assess clone sharing by CDR3 amino acid sequence, 12 repertoires per group were resampled over 100 rounds. The repertoires were searched for around 75 published EBV-specific and 245 published CMV-specific TCRbeta sequences. A couple of CVID samples yielding fewer than 10,000 sequences were excluded from analysis, leaving some 40 CVID repertoires. TCRdb obtained this table from immuneACCESS and retained in-frame rearrangements with V and J assigned. These tables miss some clones; where compared with another copy, unresolved V genes account for less than half of the shortfall, and the remainder is unexplained. V, J and clone size reflect that table, while D and trimming were determined from the DNA. In this sample the table shows about 31,000 clones, and no singletons are among them. The ten largest clones represent 3.8% of the sample.

Most of the CVID patients and most of the healthy controls were of Caucasian heritage. From each donor, roughly 4.5 to 8.5 ml of heparinized peripheral whole blood was collected. Genomic DNA from adults with common variable immune deficiency (CVID) and from healthy adult controls was used to sequence TCRbeta CDR3 repertoires. There were about 22 healthy adult volunteers in the control group (approximately 12 female and around 10 male), ranging in age from about 23 to 75 years, with a mean age of roughly 35. Diluted blood was density-centrifuged over Hypaque 1077 or Ficoll-Paque to isolate peripheral blood mononuclear cells. Genomic DNA was extracted from unsorted mononuclear cells by Qiagen column purification or by a centrifugation-based method. What the authors observed across the whole study: Fewer TCRbeta clones were shared among CVID subjects than among healthy controls (p < 0.0001). According to the authors, finding the cause of the higher clonality in CVID would require sequencing the repertoires of T cell subpopulations. Fewer deletions and N-nucleotide insertions were reportedly observed in CVID TCRbeta sequences, and highly modified clones with 13 or more V deletions were reportedly absent from CVID TCRbeta sequences. Although equal DNA input was used, an average of roughly 89,000 unique sequences per sample was obtained for controls, compared with approximately 30,000 for CVID samples. Patient heterogeneity within the CVID cohort put limits on correlating repertoire features with clinical complications. Compared with healthy controls, CVID subjects showed increased TCRbeta clonality (t-test p = 0.018), a feature most characteristic of about a third of subjects.

V and J lose 2 bases and 0 bases, and a span of 10 bases separates them. CDR1 and CDR2, looked up from the germline V gene, are SGHTA and FQGTGA. Its CDR3 holds 16 amino acids, cysteine through phenylalanine. Part of the CDR3 DNA is given, 39 bases translated from base 1. The sequenced sample was peripheral blood mononuclear cells. The receptor comes from a person between 18 and 75 years old in good health. The receptor chain draws on TRBV7-3 and TRBJ2-2, with the D segment identity uncertain. The CDR3 DNA, read in part, is TGTGCCAGCAGCTTATTGGGCACATCGAACACCGGGGAG. Its translation reads: CASSLLGTSNTGE. The whole CDR3 protein reads CASSLLGTSNTGELFF.